This is a list of T cell receptor beta chains from one sample in a study of blood T cells in healthy people across ages. TCRdb re-called the 5' RACE reads with MiXCR, one entry per CDR3 protein. Of 1 million or so distinct CDR3 sequences listed, 40% to 50% were seen once; the top ten hold under 20%. Sequencing was performed on blood. All receptors derive from a woman aged 55-70 years in good health. CDR3s include the opening cysteine and the closing phenylalanine or tryptophan. The D gene is left open where the match is weak. Size is stated for part of the rows, as once, few or many counts, or as a class when the clone is expanded.

DNA	CDR3	size	J	V	D
TGCAGTGCTAGTAAGCGGGAGGGCCTCAATGAGCGGTTCTTC	CSASKREGLNERFF	.	TRBJ2-1	TRBV20-1	TRBD2
TGCGCCAGCTCCGGACAGGGGGTCGCAGATACGCAGTATTTT	CASSGQGVADTQYF	.	TRBJ2-3	TRBV10-1	TRBD1
TGTGCCAGCAGTCTCCGACTAGCGGGGCTCCAAGAGACCCAGTACTTC	CASSLRLAGLQETQYF	few	TRBJ2-5	TRBV6-1	TRBD2
TGTGCCAGCAGCCCCCTCGTCTCCTACGAGCAGTACTTC	CASSPLVSYEQYF	.	TRBJ2-7	TRBV7-2	.
TGTGCCAGCAGTTCCGCAGGTGAAAAACTGTTTTTT	CASSSAGEKLFF	.	TRBJ1-4	TRBV6-5	.
TGCAGTGCTAGAGGGTCGGTGAACACTGAAGCTTTCTTT	CSARGSVNTEAFF	.	TRBJ1-1	TRBV20-1	.
TGTGCCAGCAGCTCTAGAGTGGCGGGACAGGGGGCGCAGAGGGCTTTCTTT	CASSSRVAGQGAQRAFF	few	TRBJ1-1	TRBV7-2	TRBD1
TGCGCCAGCAGCAAGCAGGGGGCCCTCCGCTTCTACGAGCAGTACTTC	CASSKQGALRFYEQYF	.	TRBJ2-7	TRBV5-1	TRBD1
TGCAGTGCTTTAGCGGTCAAGCGATCGCTTTCCTACAATGAGCAGTACTTC	CSALAVKRSLSYNEQYF	.	TRBJ2-7	TRBV20-1	.
TGTGCCTGGAGTGTAGGTCCGCATCAGCCCCAGCATTTT	CAWSVGPHQPQHF	few	TRBJ1-5	TRBV30	.
TGTGCCAGCAGCCCGGGGGCCACCGGATTAAACAATGAGCAGTACTTC	CASSPGATGLNNEQYF	.	TRBJ2-5	TRBV7-6	.
TGTGCCAGCATCTCTGGTGAAAATGAGCAGTTCTTC	CASISGENEQFF	.	TRBJ2-1	TRBV12-3/TRBV12-4	.